A selection of T cell receptor beta chains follows, all from one sample in a study of cytomegalovirus exposure and HLA in healthy donors. TCRdb's copy holds only in-frame clones and misses some; the assay was immunoSEQ multiplex PCR. The data show fewer than 200,000 clones, around 80% seen once. The source material was PBMCs. The receptors were gathered from a woman between 45 and 65 years old in good health and CMV-seropositive. Each CDR3 is given with its conserved first and last residue. The D gene is left open where the match is weak. Size is omitted from some rows. Given values are once, few, many or a class for expanded clones.

CDR3: CASSLEGAGASEQYF; DNA: TGTGCCAGCAGCTTAGAAGGGGCGGGGGCAAGCGAGCAGTACTTC; size: -; V: TRBV7-8; J: TRBJ2-7; D: -
CDR3: CASATGTGVTPLHF; DNA: TGTGCCAGCGCAACCGGGACAGGGGTTACACCCCTCCACTTT; size: -; V: TRBV4-2; J: TRBJ1-6; D: TRBD1
CDR3: CAIPIQQGRNTEAFF; DNA: TGTGCCATCCCCATTCAACAAGGGAGGAACACTGAAGCTTTCTTT; size: -; V: TRBV2; J: TRBJ1-1; D: -
CDR3: CASSLDRSAAFF; DNA: TGTGCCAGCAGCCTCGACAGATCGGCCGCTTTCTTT; size: few; V: TRBV6-6; J: TRBJ1-1; D: -
CDR3: CASSPRTRPGTGGSSYEQYF; DNA: TGTGCCAGCAGCCCCCGTACGCGCCCCGGGACAGGGGGGAGCTCCTACGAGCAGTACTTC; size: -; V: TRBV21-1; J: TRBJ2-7; D: -
CDR3: CASSPQSAGGRSDTQYF; DNA: TGTGCCAGCAGCCCTCAGTCAGCGGGAGGTCGGTCAGATACGCAGTATTTT; size: few; V: TRBV7-2; J: TRBJ2-3; D: TRBD2
CDR3: CASSPDRGSMVGYTF; DNA: TGTGCCAGCAGCCCGGACAGGGGAAGTATGGTTGGCTACACCTTC; size: -; V: TRBV14; J: TRBJ1-2; D: TRBD1
CDR3: CASSQDLKRGGYTF; DNA: TGCGCCAGCAGCCAAGATCTTAAACGGGGTGGCTACACCTTC; size: -; V: TRBV4-3; J: TRBJ1-2; D: -
CDR3: CASYPGQGYEQYF; DNA: TGTGCCAGCTATCCGGGACAGGGGTACGAGCAGTACTTC; size: -; V: TRBV11-3; J: TRBJ2-7; D: TRBD1
CDR3: CASSHPRTGGHNEQFF; DNA: TGTGCCAGCAGCCACCCCCGGACAGGGGGGCACAATGAGCAGTTCTTC; size: -; V: TRBV11-3; J: TRBJ2-1; D: TRBD1
CDR3: CASSSRNGEKLFF; DNA: TGTGCCAGCAGCTCCCGAAACGGTGAAAAACTGTTTTTT; size: -; V: TRBV7-2; J: TRBJ1-4; D: -
CDR3: CASSYSGSRGEQYF; DNA: TGTGCCAGCAGTTACTCGGGATCTAGAGGGGAGCAGTACTTC; size: -; V: TRBV6-5; J: TRBJ2-7; D: -
CDR3: CASSLGRGAADTQYF; DNA: TGTGCCAGCAGCTTAGGGCGGGGGGCTGCAGATACGCAGTATTTT; size: -; V: TRBV7-3; J: TRBJ2-3; D: TRBD2
CDR3: CASSSSVAGGYEQYF; DNA: TGTGCCAGCAGCTCCTCAGTCGCGGGCGGCTACGAGCAGTACTTC; size: -; V: TRBV5-6; J: TRBJ2-7; D: -
CDR3: CASSFQGDQPQHF; DNA: TGCGCCAGCAGCTTCCAGGGGGATCAGCCCCAGCATTTT; size: -; V: TRBV5-1; J: TRBJ1-5; D: TRBD1
CDR3: CASSFAGQGGYTF; DNA: TGTGCCAGCAGTTTCGCGGGGCAGGGTGGCTACACCTTC; size: -; V: TRBV28; J: TRBJ1-2; D: -
CDR3: CASSYSDRVEQYF; DNA: TGTGCCAGCAGTTACTCCGACAGGGTTGAGCAGTACTTC; size: -; V: TRBV6-5; J: TRBJ2-7; D: TRBD1
CDR3: CASSLLGTDTGELFF; DNA: TGCGCCAGCAGCTTGCTCGGGACAGACACCGGGGAGCTGTTTTTT; size: -; V: TRBV5-1; J: TRBJ2-2; D: TRBD1
CDR3: CSAAGSYGYTF; DNA: TGCAGCGCTGCAGGCAGCTATGGCTACACCTTC; size: -; V: TRBV29-1; J: TRBJ1-2; D: -
CDR3: CAWSVHLNEKLFF; DNA: TGTGCCTGGAGTGTACATCTTAATGAAAAACTGTTTTTT; size: -; V: TRBV30; J: TRBJ1-4; D: -